This TCR beta chain was identified in a study of blood T cell repertoires in COVID-19. Across the study: T cells, B-cell-depleted T cells, or PBMCs provided the cDNA or gDNA that served as material.

Measured with immunoSEQ multiplex PCR; TCRdb has only the in-frame clones, and not every one. The sample shows around 100,000 clones, 70% to 90% of them seen only once. Specimen: peripheral blood. The TCR originated in a human donor in a cohort sampled during active COVID-19.

The CDR3 DNA sequence: TGTGCCAGCAGCCCAGACATCACCGGGGAGCTGTTTTTT. This translates into CASSPDITGELFF. V is TRBV11-2 and J is TRBJ2-2; no definite D call. V was pared by 5 bases and J by 4 bases, with 8 bases between. CDR3 size: 13 residues. The germline CDR1 and CDR2 sequences are SGHAT and FQNNGV.